This T cell receptor beta chain appears in the sequencing data of a study of CD4 T cells in relation to SARS-CoV-2 and coronaviruses. Whole-study context: Controls used an HIV-1 Nef peptide pool or no peptide. Study results and limitations: Each donor contributed either pre-pandemic or post-infection samples, not both.

About this clone: Its antigen is unidentified.

This table comes from immunoSEQ multiplex PCR, and its TCRdb copy is limited to in-frame clones, with some not included. The table has about 22,000 clones, roughly 80% seen once; the top ten hold roughly a sixth. CDR3 length: 13 amino acids. Trimming cost V 2 bases and J 4 bases, with 8 bases left between them. CDR1 MNHEY and CDR2 SVGAGI come from the germline V gene. Before the COVID-19 pandemic, during about 2010-2018, CD4+ T cells were taken from unexposed donors. Isolation of CD4+ T cells took place after approximately eleven days in culture. This chain uses TRBV6-5 with TRBJ1-1; D remains ambiguous. The receptor was isolated from a human donor in good health. The sequenced sample consisted of CD4+ T cells from PBMCs, cultured in vitro. CDR3 sequence: CASSYTLTTEAFF. The CDR3 DNA reads TGTGCCAGCAGTTACACGTTAACCACTGAAGCTTTCTTT.